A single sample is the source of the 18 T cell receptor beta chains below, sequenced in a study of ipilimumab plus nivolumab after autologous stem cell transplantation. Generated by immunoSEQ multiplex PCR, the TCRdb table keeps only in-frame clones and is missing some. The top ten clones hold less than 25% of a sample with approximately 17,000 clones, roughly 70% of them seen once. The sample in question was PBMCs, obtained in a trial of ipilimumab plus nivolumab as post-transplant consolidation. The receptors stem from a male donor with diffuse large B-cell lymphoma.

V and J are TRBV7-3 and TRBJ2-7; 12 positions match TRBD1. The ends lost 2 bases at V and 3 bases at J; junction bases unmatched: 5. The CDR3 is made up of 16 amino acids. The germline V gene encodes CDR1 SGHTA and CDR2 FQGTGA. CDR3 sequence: CASSLAGTGGVYEQYF. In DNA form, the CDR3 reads TGTGCCAGCAGCTTAGCAGGGACAGGGGGCGTCTACGAGCAGTACTTC.

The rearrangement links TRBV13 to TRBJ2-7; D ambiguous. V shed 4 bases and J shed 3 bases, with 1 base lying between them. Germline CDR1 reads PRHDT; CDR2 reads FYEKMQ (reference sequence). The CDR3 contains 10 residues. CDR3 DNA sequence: TGTGCCAGCAGCTGCTACGAGCAGTACTTC. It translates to CASSCYEQYF.

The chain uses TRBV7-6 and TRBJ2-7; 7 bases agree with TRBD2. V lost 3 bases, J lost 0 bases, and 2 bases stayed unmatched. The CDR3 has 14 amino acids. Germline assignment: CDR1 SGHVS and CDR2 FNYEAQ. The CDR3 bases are TGTGCCAGCAGCTTTGGGGGGGACTCCTACGAGCAGTACTTC. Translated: CASSFGGDSYEQYF.

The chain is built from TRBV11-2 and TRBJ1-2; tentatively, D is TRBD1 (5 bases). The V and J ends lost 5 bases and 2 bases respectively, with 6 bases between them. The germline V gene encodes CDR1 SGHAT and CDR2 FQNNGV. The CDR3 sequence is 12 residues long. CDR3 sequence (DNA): TGTGCCAGCAGCCGGGACAACTATGGCTACACCTTC. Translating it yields CASSRDNYGYTF.

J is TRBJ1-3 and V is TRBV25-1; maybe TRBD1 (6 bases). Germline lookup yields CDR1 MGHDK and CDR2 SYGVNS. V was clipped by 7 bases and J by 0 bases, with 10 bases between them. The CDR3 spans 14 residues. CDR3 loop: CASTDRLSGNTIYF. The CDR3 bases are TGTGCCAGCACCGACAGGCTCTCTGGAAACACCATATATTTT.

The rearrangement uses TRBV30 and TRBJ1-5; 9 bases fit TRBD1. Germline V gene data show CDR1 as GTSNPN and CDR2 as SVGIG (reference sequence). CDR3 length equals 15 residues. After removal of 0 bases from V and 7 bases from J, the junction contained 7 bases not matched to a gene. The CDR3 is CAWSVEDRGGQPQHF. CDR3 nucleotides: TGTGCCTGGAGTGTTGAGGACAGGGGAGGGCAGCCCCAGCATTTT.

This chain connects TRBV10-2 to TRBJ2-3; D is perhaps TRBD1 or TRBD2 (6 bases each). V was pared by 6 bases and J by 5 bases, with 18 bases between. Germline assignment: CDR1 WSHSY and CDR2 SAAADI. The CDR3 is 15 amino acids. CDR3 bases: TGCGCCAGCAGGTCCGGTCGGGGGCTGGGAGATACGCAGTATTTT. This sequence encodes CASRSGRGLGDTQYF.

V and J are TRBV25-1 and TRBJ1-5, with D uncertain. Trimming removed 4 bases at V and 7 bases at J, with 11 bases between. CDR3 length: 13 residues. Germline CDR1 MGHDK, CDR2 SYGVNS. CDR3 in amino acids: CASSGVTGQPQHF. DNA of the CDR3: TGTGCCAGCAGTGGAGTAACCGGACAGCCCCAGCATTTT.

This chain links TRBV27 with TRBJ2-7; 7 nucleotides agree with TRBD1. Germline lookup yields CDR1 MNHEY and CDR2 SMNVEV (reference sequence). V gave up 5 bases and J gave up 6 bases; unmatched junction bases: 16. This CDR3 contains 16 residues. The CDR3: CASSPTTLLTGLEQYF. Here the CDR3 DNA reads TGTGCCAGCAGTCCCACAACCCTCTTGACAGGGCTCGAGCAGTACTTC.

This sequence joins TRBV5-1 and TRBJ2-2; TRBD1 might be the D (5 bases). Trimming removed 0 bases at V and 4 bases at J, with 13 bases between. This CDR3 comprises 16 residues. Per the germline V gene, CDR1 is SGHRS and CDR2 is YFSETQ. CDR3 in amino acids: CASSLGPRVGTGELFF. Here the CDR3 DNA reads TGCGCCAGCAGCTTGGGGCCCAGGGTGGGCACCGGGGAGCTGTTTTTT. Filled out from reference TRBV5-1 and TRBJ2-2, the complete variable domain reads KAGVTQTPRYLIKTRGQQVTLSCSPISGHRSVSWYQQTPGQGLQFLFEYFSETQRNKGNFPGRFSGRQFSNSRSEMNVSTLELGDSALYLCASSLGPRVGTGELFFGEGSRLTVL.

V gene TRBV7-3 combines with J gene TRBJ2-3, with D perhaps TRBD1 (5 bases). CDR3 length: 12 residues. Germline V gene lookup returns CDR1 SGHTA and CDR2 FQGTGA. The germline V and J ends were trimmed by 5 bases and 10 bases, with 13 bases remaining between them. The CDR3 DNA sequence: TGTGCCAGCAGCCCCGACAGCAGGGCGCAGTATTTT. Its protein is CASSPDSRAQYF.

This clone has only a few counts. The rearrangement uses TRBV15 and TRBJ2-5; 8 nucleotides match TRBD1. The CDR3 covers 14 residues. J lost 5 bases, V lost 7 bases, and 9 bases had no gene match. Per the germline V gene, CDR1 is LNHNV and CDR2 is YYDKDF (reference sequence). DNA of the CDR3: TGTGCCACCAAACTGGACAGGGCCACGGAGACCCAGTACTTC. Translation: CATKLDRATETQYF.

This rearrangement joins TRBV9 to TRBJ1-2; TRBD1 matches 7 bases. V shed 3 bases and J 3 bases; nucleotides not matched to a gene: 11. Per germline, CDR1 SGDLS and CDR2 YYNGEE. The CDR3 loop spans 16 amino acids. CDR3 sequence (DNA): TGTGCCAGCAGCGGAGCCGACCAGGGACAGTACTATGGCTACACCTTC. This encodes CASSGADQGQYYGYTF. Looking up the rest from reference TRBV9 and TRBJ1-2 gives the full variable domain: DSGVTQTPKHLITATGQRVTLRCSPRSGDLSVYWYQQSLDQGLQFLIQYYNGEERAKGNILERFSAQQFPDLHSELNLSSLELGDSALYFCASSGADQGQYYGYTFGSGTRLTVV.

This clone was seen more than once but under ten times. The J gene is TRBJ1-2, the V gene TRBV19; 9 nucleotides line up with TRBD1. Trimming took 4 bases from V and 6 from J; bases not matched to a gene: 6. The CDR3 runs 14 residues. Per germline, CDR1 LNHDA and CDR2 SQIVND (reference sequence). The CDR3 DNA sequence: TGTGCCAGTAGTACAACAGGGGGCGAGCATGGCTACACCTTC. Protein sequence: CASSTTGGEHGYTF.

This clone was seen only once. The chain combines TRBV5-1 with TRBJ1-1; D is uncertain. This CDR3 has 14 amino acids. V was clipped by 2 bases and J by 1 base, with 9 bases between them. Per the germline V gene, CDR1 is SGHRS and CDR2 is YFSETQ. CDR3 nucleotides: TGCGCCAGCAGCTTTGGGCGAGAGAACACTGAAGCTTTCTTT. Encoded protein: CASSFGRENTEAFF. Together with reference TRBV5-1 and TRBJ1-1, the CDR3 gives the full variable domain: KAGVTQTPRYLIKTRGQQVTLSCSPISGHRSVSWYQQTPGQGLQFLFEYFSETQRNKGNFPGRFSGRQFSNSRSEMNVSTLELGDSALYLCASSFGRENTEAFFGQGTRLTVV.

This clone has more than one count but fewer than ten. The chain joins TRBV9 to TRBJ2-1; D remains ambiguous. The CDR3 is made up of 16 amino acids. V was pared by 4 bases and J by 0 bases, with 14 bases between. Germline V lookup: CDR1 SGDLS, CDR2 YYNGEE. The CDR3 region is CASSPVQDGSYNEQFF. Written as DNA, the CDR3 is TGTGCCAGCAGCCCCGTGCAAGACGGCTCCTACAATGAGCAGTTCTTC.

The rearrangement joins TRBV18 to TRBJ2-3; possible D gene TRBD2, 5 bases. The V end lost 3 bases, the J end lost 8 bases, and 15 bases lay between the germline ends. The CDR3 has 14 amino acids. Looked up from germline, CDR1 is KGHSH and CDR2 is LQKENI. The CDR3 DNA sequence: TGTGCCAGCTCACCCCAAAATCTAGAGGGTACGCAGTATTTT. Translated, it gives CASSPQNLEGTQYF.

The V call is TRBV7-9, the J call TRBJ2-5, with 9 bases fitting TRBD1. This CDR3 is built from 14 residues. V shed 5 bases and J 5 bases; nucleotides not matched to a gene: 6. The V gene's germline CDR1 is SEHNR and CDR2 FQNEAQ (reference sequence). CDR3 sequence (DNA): TGTGCCAGCAGCCGGACAGGGGCGTTGGAGACCCAGTACTTC. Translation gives CASSRTGALETQYF. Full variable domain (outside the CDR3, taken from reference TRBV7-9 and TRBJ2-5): DTGVSQNPRHKITKRGQNVTFRCDPISEHNRLYWYRQTLGQGPEFLTYFQNEAQLEKSRLLSDRFSAERPKGSFSTLEIQRTEQGDSAMYLCASSRTGALETQYFGPGTRLLVL.